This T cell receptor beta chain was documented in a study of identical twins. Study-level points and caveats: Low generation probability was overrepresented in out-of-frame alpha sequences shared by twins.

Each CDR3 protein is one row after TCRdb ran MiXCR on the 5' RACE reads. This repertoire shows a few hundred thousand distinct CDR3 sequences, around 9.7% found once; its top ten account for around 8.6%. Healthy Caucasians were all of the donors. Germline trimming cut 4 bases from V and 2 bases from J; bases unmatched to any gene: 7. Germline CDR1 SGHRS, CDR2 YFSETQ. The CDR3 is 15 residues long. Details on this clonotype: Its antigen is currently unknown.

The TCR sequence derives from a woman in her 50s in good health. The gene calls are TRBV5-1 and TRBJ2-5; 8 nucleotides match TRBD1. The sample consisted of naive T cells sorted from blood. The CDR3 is CASSPGTGPQETQYF. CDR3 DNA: TGCGCCAGCAGCCCGGGGACAGGCCCACAAGAGACCCAGTACTTC.